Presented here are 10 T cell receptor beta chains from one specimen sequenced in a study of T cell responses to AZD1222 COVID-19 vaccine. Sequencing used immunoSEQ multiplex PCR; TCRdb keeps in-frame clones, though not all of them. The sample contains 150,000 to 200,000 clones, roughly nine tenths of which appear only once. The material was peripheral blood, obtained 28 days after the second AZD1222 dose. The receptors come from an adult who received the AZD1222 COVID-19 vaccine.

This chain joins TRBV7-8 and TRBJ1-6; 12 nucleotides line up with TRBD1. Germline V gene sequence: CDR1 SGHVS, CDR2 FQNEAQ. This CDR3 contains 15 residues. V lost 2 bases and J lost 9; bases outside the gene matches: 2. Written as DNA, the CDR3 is TGTGCCAGCAGCTTACGGGACAGGGGGCTTTCACCCCTCCACTTT. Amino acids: CASSLRDRGLSPLHF.

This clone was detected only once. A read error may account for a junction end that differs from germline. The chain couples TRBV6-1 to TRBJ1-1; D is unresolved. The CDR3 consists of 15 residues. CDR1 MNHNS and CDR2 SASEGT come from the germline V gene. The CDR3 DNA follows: TGTGCCAGCGGTGAGCCCACTCCGCCTAACACTGAAGCTTTCTTT. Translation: CASGEPTPPNTEAFF.

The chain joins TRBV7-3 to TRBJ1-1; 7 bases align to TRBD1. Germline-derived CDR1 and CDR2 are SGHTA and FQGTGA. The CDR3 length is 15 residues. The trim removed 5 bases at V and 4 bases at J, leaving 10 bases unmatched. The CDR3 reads CASSITGTEGTEAFF. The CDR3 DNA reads TGTGCCAGCAGCATCACCGGGACAGAGGGCACTGAAGCTTTCTTT.

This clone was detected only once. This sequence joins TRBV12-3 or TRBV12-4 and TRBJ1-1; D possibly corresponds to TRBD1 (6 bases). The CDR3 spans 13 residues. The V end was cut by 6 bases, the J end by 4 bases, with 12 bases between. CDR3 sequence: CASSHREGTEAFF. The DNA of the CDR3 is TGTGCCAGCAGCCACAGGGAGGGCACTGAAGCTTTCTTT.

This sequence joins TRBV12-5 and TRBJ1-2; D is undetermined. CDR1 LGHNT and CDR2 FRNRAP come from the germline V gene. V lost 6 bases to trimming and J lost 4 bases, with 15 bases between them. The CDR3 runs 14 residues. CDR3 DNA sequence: TGTGCTAGTGGGGATACTCACGGTCTCTATGGCTACACCTTC. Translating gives CASGDTHGLYGYTF.

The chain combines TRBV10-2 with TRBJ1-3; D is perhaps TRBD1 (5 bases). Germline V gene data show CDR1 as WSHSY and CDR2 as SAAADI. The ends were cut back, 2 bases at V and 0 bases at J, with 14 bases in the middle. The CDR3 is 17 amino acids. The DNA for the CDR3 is TGCGCCAGCAGTGAGGAGTTTTGGGGGACCTCTGGAAACACCATATATTTT. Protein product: CASSEEFWGTSGNTIYF.

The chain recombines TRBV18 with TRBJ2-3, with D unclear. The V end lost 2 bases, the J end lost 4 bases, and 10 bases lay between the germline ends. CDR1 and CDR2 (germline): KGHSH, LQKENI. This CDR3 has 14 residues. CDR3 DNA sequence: TGTGCCAGCTCACCAGGGTTGAGCGCAGATACGCAGTATTTT. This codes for CASSPGLSADTQYF. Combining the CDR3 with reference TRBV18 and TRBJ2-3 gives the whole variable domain NAGVMQNPRHLVRRRGQEARLRCSPMKGHSHVYWYRQLPEEGLKFMVYLQKENIIDESGMPKERFSAEFPKEGPSILRIQQVVRGDSAAYFCASSPGLSADTQYFGPGTRLTVL.

CDR3 DNA: TGTGCCAGCAGTGAGGCCGGCAGGGTGGAAAAACTGTTTTTT. Translating gives CASSEAGRVEKLFF. This chain connects TRBV25-1 to TRBJ1-4; tentatively, D is TRBD1 (5 bases). V lost 3 bases, J lost 8 bases, and 13 bases lay in between. Germline loops: CDR1 MGHDK, CDR2 SYGVNS. CDR3 size: 14 residues.

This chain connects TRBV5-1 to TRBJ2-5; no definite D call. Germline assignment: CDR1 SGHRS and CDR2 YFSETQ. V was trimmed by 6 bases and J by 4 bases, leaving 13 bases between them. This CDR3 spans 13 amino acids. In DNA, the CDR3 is TGCGCCAGCAAAGTCAGTGTTGGAGAGACCCAGTACTTC. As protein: CASKVSVGETQYF.

This CDR3 is CASRSRQGAQPQHF. The CDR3 DNA sequence: TGTGCCAGCAGGTCCCGACAGGGCGCTCAGCCCCAGCATTTT. The chain has TRBV6-6 and TRBJ1-5, with TRBD1 matching 7 bases. V was clipped by 6 bases and J by 6 bases; unmatched bases: 8. The germline gives CDR1 MNHNY, CDR2 SVGAGI (reference sequence). This CDR3 comprises 14 residues.